The present T cell receptor (beta chain) was sequenced within a study of cytomegalovirus exposure and HLA in healthy donors (dated by TCRdb to about 2017). Concerning the study at large: An earlier analysis of about 560 of the donors reported 250 to 350 Gb of sequence data and 95 million to 120 million unique TCR beta sequences obtained from about 179 million T cells. Typing coverage differed by locus: A, B, C, DRB1 and DQB1 were typed in roughly 629-630 donors, DQA1 in about 560, DPA1 in 600 to 610, and DPB1 in 472. Roughly five DR-DQ haplotypes were handled as single units for association and clustering because linkage in the cohort was strong. In a later genetic analysis, genome-wide SNP genotypes for about 65% of the roughly 670 donors were used, and that subset was treated as a discovery cohort. HLA typing covered class I and class II loci at four-digit resolution. High-throughput TCR immunosequencing, statistical association of individual TCRs with disease status, and machine learning were combined to predict cytomegalovirus infection status. The study used immunosequencing to profile the T cell repertoires of some 600 subjects and linked those repertoires to cytomegalovirus serostatus. In an earlier analysis of about 590 of the donors, high-throughput TCR beta sequencing was used to judge whether each TCR beta V gene segment behaved as functional or pseudogenic. Rather than using new phenotypic data, the later analysis identified candidate immune exposures from TCR beta sequences and from how often those sequences occurred across donors. The genetic ancestry cluster associated with self-reported Caucasian donors included around four fifths of the roughly 400 genotyped donors. Around 300 gigabases of sequencing data and 80 million or so unique TCR sequences were included in an early release covering about 600 HLA-typed donors. Among several hundred genotyped donors of the cohort, an average of roughly 230,000 unique TCR beta nucleotide sequences was sequenced per donor, of which approximately 18% were non-productive. A later analysis re-analyzed previously published TCR beta repertoires from approximately 670 donors and added high-resolution HLA genotyping to study TCR occurrence patterns. Donor age, sex, ethnicity and CMV serostatus were compiled together with the repertoire data. Every discovery cohort repertoire had been produced on one sequencing platform. The study was designed to test whether signatures of past pathogen exposure could be identified by cataloging public T cell receptors. Besides the first cohort of more than 650 subjects, a separate validation cohort made up of roughly 120 different subjects was used. The paper as a whole reports these results and caveats: Some IMGT-functional V segments, including TRBV6-2 and TRBV6-3, could not be distinguished by the 87-base-pair reads and were therefore excluded. Assigning TCR associations to individual alleles was difficult when HLA alleles, especially DR and DQ, strongly co-occurred. The classifier was reported to diagnose cytomegalovirus status with high specificity and sensitivity in both the original and validation cohorts. A later genetic analysis reported fewer N-insertions in productive TCRs among donors in an Asian-associated ancestry cluster than the approximately 670-donor mean. Because HLA typing was missing for some donors at each locus, association tests included only the typed subset. Most TCR sequences were observed very rarely across donors, whereas some public TCRs were present in many individuals. The study listed 164 TCR beta chains as associated with cytomegalovirus. Sequencing depth was assumed to be roughly uniform across donors in the presence/absence analyses, though that assumption may not hold. A later genetic analysis associated a missense DCLRE1C variant with V-gene and J-gene trimming of TCR beta chains, and an independent cohort replicated the association. A later analysis found that HLA-associated TCR beta chains were more clonally expanded and had lower generation probabilities than equally common non-associated chains. The authors suggested that the approach could potentially be generalized to other disease states and immunological phenotypes. A further reported finding was that TCR beta sequences accurately predicted the HLA-A and HLA-B alleles for most subjects in the first cohort. In a later analysis, the rate of TCR association differed among HLA loci, with DRB1 alleles having the most associated TCRs and HLA-C alleles having the fewest. The earlier analysis of about 600 of the donors excluded fewer than 20 rarely observed V segments, including chromosome 9 orphons, because counts were too low. Several of the top co-occurrence clusters appeared to be linked to parvovirus B19, influenza, CMV and Epstein-Barr virus, according to a later analysis. In an earlier analysis of 450 to 750 of the donors, most TCR beta V segments appeared in productive rearrangements about 87% or about 30% of the time, broadly matching IMGT annotations. A later analysis found that most CMV-associated TCR beta chains appeared HLA-restricted, with HLA associations seemingly driven largely by CMV exposure. In this cohort, only TCR beta chains were sequenced, and detectable features were limited by the absence of alpha or paired-chain data. The only immune exposure information available for the cohort was CMV serostatus. Correlated functional status among segregating V segments might reflect linkage disequilibrium, but an unknown experimental factor could not be ruled out. The sequencing pipeline was judged likely to have produced a cluster of highly shared sequence variants as a technical artifact. A later analysis associated approximately 17,000 TCR beta sequences with specific HLA alleles at a false discovery rate of 0.05. Three of the identified cytomegalovirus-associated TCR beta chains were confirmed in vitro to be specific for cytomegalovirus antigens.

This clone was counted once. Its target antigen remains unknown. Within one base of it there is no much larger clone, and no base qualities were kept. CDR1 and CDR2 (MNHEY, SMNVEV) derive from the germline V gene (reference sequence). The junction shows trimming of 9 bases on V and 6 bases on J, and the gene matches do not reach 8 bases of it. The CDR3 starts with the cysteine, ends with the phenylalanine, and has 12 residues. The read is trimmed to its CDR3 DNA, 36 bases read in frame from base 1. Receptor amplification or capture employed the immunoSEQ multiplex PCR assay. The multiplex PCR relied on a mix of 60 forward primers for TCR Vbeta segments and 13 reverse primers for TCR Jbeta segments. Amplification of the CDR3 region of rearranged TCR beta genes was performed with a multiplex PCR assay on genomic DNA. Amplified TCR beta libraries were sequenced as 87-base-pair reads on the Illumina HiSeq System. The study's processing was this. Across the roughly 670 repertoires, a later analysis counted 78 million or so unique TCR beta chains, roughly 11 million of which were shared by at least two donors. To remove PCR and sequencing errors, raw reads were error-corrected and collapsed into unique sequences using a nearest-neighbor algorithm that merged closely related sequences. CDR3 sequences were aligned to IMGT reference sequences to assign V, D and J gene segments. For a sequence to be retained, at least a six-nucleotide match to both a V gene segment and a J gene segment was required. Rearrangements were classified as productive when the CDR3 lacked stop codons and remained in frame with V and J, and all other rearrangements were classified as non-productive. CDR3 was defined according to IMGT convention as the region running from the second conserved V-encoded cysteine to the conserved J-encoded phenylalanine. The earlier analysis of roughly 590 of the donors excluded sequences that lacked an unambiguous match to a single V gene segment. In an earlier analysis of about 590 of the donors, a V segment was called functional when productive rearrangements were above 56.7%, and segregating when the standard deviation between donors exceeded 5%. To diagnose cytomegalovirus status from the catalog of TCR beta chain sequences, a statistical classification framework was built. A later analysis assigned V and J genes by comparing TCR nucleotide sequences with IMGT/GENE-DB human TR gene sequences. In a later analysis, CDR3 sequences and most-parsimonious VDJ recombination scenarios were assigned using the TCRdist pipeline. A later analysis defined each TCR beta chain by its CDR3 amino acid sequence plus V-gene family, and excluded reads lacking a unique V-gene family. A later analysis removed 592 highly shared, low-generation-probability nucleotide sequences to deal with suspected cross-contamination and a sequencing artifact. A later analysis calculated a clonal expansion index for each public chain from normalized within-repertoire ranks of inferred template counts. In a later analysis, generation probabilities were computed using a VDJ recombination model fitted to out-of-frame rearrangements, and the results were checked against IGoR. A later analysis scored TCR-TCR, TCR-HLA and TCR-CMV co-occurrence with hypergeometric tests, applying a repertoire-size bias correction to TCR pairs. To estimate false discovery rates, a later analysis permuted the HLA or CMV assignments 20 times. In a later analysis, co-occurring TCRs were grouped using DBSCAN, with TCRdist sequence similarity added in when clustering inside HLA-allele-positive subsets. Co-occurrence clustering excluded repertoires with fewer than 30,000 or more than 120,000 public chains, plus five with anomalous nucleotide sharing. In TCRdb, the immuneACCESS table is reduced to in-frame sequences with V and J assigned. These tables do not hold every clone; where another copy was compared, an unresolved V gene accounts for under half, and the others remain unexplained. D and trimming come from the DNA, and the V and J calls and clone size come from that table. This sample has about 73,000 clones in its table, and about 81% of those were observed once. The ten largest clones represent around 12% of the sample.

The cohort consisted of hundreds of healthy bone marrow donors. At the time of sampling, every cohort member was nominally healthy, though immune exposures that went unrecorded were likely present. The donor was CMV seronegative and belonged to the group of 380 or so seronegative cohort members. A peripheral blood sample was collected from each donor, and TCR beta sequencing was performed on peripheral blood mononuclear cells. The Qiagen DNeasy Blood Extraction Kit was used to extract genomic DNA from the blood cell samples. Sequenced material: PBMCs. The sequence derives from a man between 65 and 85 years old in good health and CMV-seronegative. The rearranged segments are TRBV27 and TRBJ2-7, with 7 bases aligning to TRBD2. The CDR3 here reads CASRLGGGEQYF. In nucleotide form, the sequence is TGTGCCAGTCGACTCGGCGGGGGCGAGCAGTACTTC.